A selection of T cell receptor beta chains follows, all from one sample in a study of T-cell reconstitution after alpha-beta-depleted transplantation in children. TCRdb re-called the PCR reads with MiXCR, one entry per CDR3 protein. The sample contains around 90,000 distinct CDR3 sequences, around 15% of which appear only once. Source: PBMCs, mostly from graft donor cells, taken 180 days after TCRalphabeta/CD19-depleted stem cell transplant. The receptor set was obtained from a male patient between 2 and 10 years old who had a stem cell transplant for acute lymphoblastic leukemia, so the T cells may come from the graft donor. CDR3s include the opening cysteine and the closing phenylalanine or tryptophan. A D gene is named only where the DNA matches it firmly. Clone size, where shown, is once, few, many, or a class for clones that have expanded.

v_call,clone_size,j_call,cdr3_length,d_call,cdr3_nt,cdr3_aa
TRBV7-2,many,TRBJ2-7,15,-,TGTGCCAGCAGCTTAGCGCGGGGGACAGCCTACGAGCAGTACTTC,CASSLARGTAYEQYF
TRBV2,few,TRBJ2-1,16,TRBD2,TGTGCCAGCAGTGACACTAGCGGGAAGGCTTACAATGAGCAGTTCTTC,CASSDTSGKAYNEQFF
TRBV5-1,many,TRBJ2-7,15,-,TGCGCCAGCAGCCCGGGAGCCCTAGGCTCCTACGAGCAGTACTTC,CASSPGALGSYEQYF
TRBV24-1,many,TRBJ2-2,17,-,TGTGCCACCAGTGACAAGAGGGATCAGGGCTACACCGGGGAGCTGTTTTTT,CATSDKRDQGYTGELFF
TRBV4-1,few,TRBJ2-2,17,-,TGCGCCAGCAGCCAGGACATAGCGGGACAGGCCTCCGGGGAGCTGTTTTTT,CASSQDIAGQASGELFF
TRBV7-9,-,TRBJ2-7,13,-,TGTGCCAGCGACTGGGTGAGCGGACTCGGGCAGTACTTC,CASDWVSGLGQYF
TRBV30,-,TRBJ2-7,12,-,TGTGCCTGGAACGAGGGAGTCTACGAGCAGTACTTC,CAWNEGVYEQYF
TRBV4-1,few,TRBJ2-2,15,-,TGCGCCAGCAGCCCACCGCGAATACATGCTGGGGAGCTGTTTTTT,CASSPPRIHAGELFF
TRBV9,-,TRBJ1-1,12,-,TGTGCCAGCAGCGTGTCGGGCACTGAAGCTTTCTTT,CASSVSGTEAFF
TRBV4-2,few,TRBJ1-1,17,-,TGTGCCAGCAGCCAACTACCCCGGACAGACATGAACACTGAAGCTTTCTTT,CASSQLPRTDMNTEAFF
TRBV14,few,TRBJ2-7,13,-,TGTGCCAGCAGCCAACGGACGGACGGGGAGCAGTACTTC,CASSQRTDGEQYF
TRBV3-1,once,TRBJ2-3,15,-,TGTGCCAGCAGCCAAGGATCTCGGTATATAGATACGCAGTATTTT,CASSQGSRYIDTQYF
TRBV6-5,-,TRBJ2-3,15,TRBD1,TGTGCCAGCAGTTTCAGGACAGGGAATGCAGATACGCAGTATTTT,CASSFRTGNADTQYF
TRBV4-3,-,TRBJ2-7,15,-,TGCGCCAGCAGCCAAGACCAATACAGGCCATACGAGCAGTACTTC,CASSQDQYRPYEQYF
TRBV5-1,-,TRBJ2-2,12,-,TGCGCCAGCACTGTGAACACCGGGGAGCTGTTTTTT,CASTVNTGELFF
TRBV21-1,few,TRBJ1-5,15,-,TGTGCCAGCAGCCCCCGGGACGGTGGGTATCAGCCCCAGCATTTT,CASSPRDGGYQPQHF
TRBV5-1,many,TRBJ2-6,13,-,TGCGCCAGCAGCTTCCGGGGGGCCAACGTCCTGACTTTC,CASSFRGANVLTF
TRBV6-2/TRBV6-3,few,TRBJ2-3,15,-,TGTGCCAGCGCGACCTGGCGGGGATTCACAGATACGCAGTATTTT,CASATWRGFTDTQYF
TRBV5-6,few,TRBJ2-1,16,-,TGTGCCAGCAGCTTGGCGGCAGGGGTTTGGTACAATGAGCAGTTCTTC,CASSLAAGVWYNEQFF
TRBV2,few,TRBJ2-3,15,-,TGTGCCAGCGGGGCCCGACAGATTCACACAGATACGCAGTATTTT,CASGARQIHTDTQYF
TRBV29-1,-,TRBJ2-1,16,-,TGCAGCGTTGAACTACCAAGGGGAAGCTCCTACAATGAGCAGTTCTTC,CSVELPRGSSYNEQFF
TRBV7-6,few,TRBJ1-2,11,-,TGTGCCAGCAGCTCGACCGATGGCTACACCTTC,CASSSTDGYTF
TRBV29-1,-,TRBJ2-3,13,-,TGCAGCAGCTGGGCCCAAGGCCCAGATACGCAGTATTTT,CSSWAQGPDTQYF
TRBV20-1,few,TRBJ2-3,14,TRBD2,TGCAGTGCTCCGCTAGCGGGGGGGCCGGATACGCAGTATTTT,CSAPLAGGPDTQYF
TRBV5-4,-,TRBJ2-5,21,TRBD1,TGTGCCAGCAGTTTGCGGCAAGAAATGACAGGGGTGTGGGTTGATCTTGAGACCCAGTACTTC,CASSLRQEMTGVWVDLETQYF
TRBV4-3,-,TRBJ2-7,16,-,TGCGCCAGCAGCCAAGACCGGGCAGGTATAAACTACGAGCAGTACTTC,CASSQDRAGINYEQYF
TRBV7-2,few,TRBJ2-3,21,TRBD2,TGTGCCAGCAGCTTAGCGCTTTTTCCCTCCCATCAGCGGGGGGGTGCAGATACGCAGTATTTT,CASSLALFPSHQRGGADTQYF
TRBV11-2,-,TRBJ2-7,15,-,TGTGCCAGCCTCTCCTCCCGAGGGGGGGCCTACGAGCAGTACTTC,CASLSSRGGAYEQYF
TRBV5-1,-,TRBJ1-5,17,TRBD1,TGCGCCAGCAGCTTGGGATTAGGGACAGGGATTAATCAGCCCCAGCATTTT,CASSLGLGTGINQPQHF
TRBV20-1,many,TRBJ2-3,12,-,TGCAGTGCTAGTGGGGCAACAGATACGCAGTATTTT,CSASGATDTQYF
TRBV11-2,-,TRBJ1-4,18,-,TGTGCCAGCAGCACCTTCCCGGGGGCGATTAGTCCCAATGAAAAACTGTTTTTT,CASSTFPGAISPNEKLFF
TRBV7-9,-,TRBJ2-7,13,-,TGTGCCAGCAGCGCCGGACTGATTAGCGAGCAGTACTTC,CASSAGLISEQYF
TRBV3-1,-,TRBJ1-5,14,TRBD1,TGTGCCAGCAGCCAAGTGGGACAGGGCCAGCCCCAGCATTTT,CASSQVGQGQPQHF
TRBV13,-,TRBJ1-5,15,-,TGTGCCAGCAGCTTGGGAGGGGCAGATAATCAGCCCCAGCATTTT,CASSLGGADNQPQHF
TRBV5-1,-,TRBJ2-7,14,TRBD2,TGCGCCAGCAGCTCCGGACTAGCGACCTACGAGCAGTACTTC,CASSSGLATYEQYF
TRBV12-3/TRBV12-4,few,TRBJ2-2,16,TRBD1,TGTGCCAGCAGTAAGGGACAGGGGGCAGATACCGGGGAGCTGTTTTTT,CASSKGQGADTGELFF
TRBV7-9,-,TRBJ2-7,17,TRBD2,TGTGCCAGCAGCTTAATTAGCGGGGGCCGAAAATCCTACGAGCAGTACTTC,CASSLISGGRKSYEQYF